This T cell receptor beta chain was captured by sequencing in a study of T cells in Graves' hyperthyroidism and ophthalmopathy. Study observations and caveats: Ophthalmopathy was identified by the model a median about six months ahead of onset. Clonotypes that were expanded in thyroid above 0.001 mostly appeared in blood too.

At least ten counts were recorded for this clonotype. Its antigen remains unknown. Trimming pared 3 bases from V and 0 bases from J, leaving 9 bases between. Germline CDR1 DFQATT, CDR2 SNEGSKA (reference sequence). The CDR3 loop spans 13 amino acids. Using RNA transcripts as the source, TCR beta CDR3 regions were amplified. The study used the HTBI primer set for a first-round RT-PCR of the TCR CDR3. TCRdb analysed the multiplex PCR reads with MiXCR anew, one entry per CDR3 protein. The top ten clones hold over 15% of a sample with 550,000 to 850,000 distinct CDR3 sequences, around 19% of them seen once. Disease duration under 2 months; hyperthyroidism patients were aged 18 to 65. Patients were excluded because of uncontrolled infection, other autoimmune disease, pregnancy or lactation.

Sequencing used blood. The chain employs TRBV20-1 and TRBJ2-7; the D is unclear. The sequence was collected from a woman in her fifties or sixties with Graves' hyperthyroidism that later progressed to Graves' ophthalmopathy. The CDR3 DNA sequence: TGCAGTGCTAGCGGGTGGAGCTCCTACGAGCAGTACTTC. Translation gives CSASGWSSYEQYF.